The next 27 T cell receptor beta chains were all read from a single sample in a study of T-cell reconstitution after alpha-beta-depleted transplantation in children. Unique molecular identifiers featured in how the TCRbeta library was prepared. TCRdb reprocessed the PCR reads via MiXCR and lists one record per CDR3 protein. This sample has roughly 100,000 distinct CDR3 sequences, with 4.5% to 7.5% found just once. The sequences come from PBMCs, mostly from graft donor cells, collected 60 days after TCRalphabeta/CD19-depleted stem cell transplant. These receptors all come from a female patient aged 2-9 years who had a stem cell transplant for Fanconi anemia, so the T cells may come from the graft donor.

This clonotype has a count of ten or more. The CDR3 sequence is CASSENAGSSHEQYF. The CDR3 coding sequence is TGTGCCAGCAGTGAAAACGCGGGATCTTCCCACGAGCAGTACTTC. The chain recombines TRBV2 with TRBJ2-7; weak D call: TRBD2 (6 bases). The CDR3 length is 15 residues. Trimming removed 2 bases at V and 5 bases at J, with 16 bases between. Germline CDR1 is SNHLY and CDR2 is FYNNEI.

This clonotype was observed many times. The chain joins TRBV28 to TRBJ1-5, with D possibly matching TRBD1 (6 bases). The V gene lost 5 bases and the J gene lost 5 bases, with 16 bases spanning the gap. The CDR3 spans 15 residues. Germline V lookup: CDR1 MDHEN, CDR2 SYDVKM. CDR3 sequence: CASSPTGSYYQPQHF. The CDR3 coding sequence is TGTGCCAGCAGTCCGACAGGAAGCTATTATCAGCCCCAGCATTTT.

The rearrangement joins TRBV15 to TRBJ1-2; D gene uncertain. Germline CDR1 reads LNHNV; CDR2 reads YYDKDF (reference sequence). This CDR3 region has 15 residues. The V end lost 3 bases, the J end lost 8 bases, and 19 bases lay between the germline ends. In nucleotides, the CDR3 is TGTGCCACCAGCAGGGACCCAACACAGAGGAACGGCTACACCTTC. It translates to CATSRDPTQRNGYTF.

The sample holds many counts of this clonotype. The chain recombines TRBV29-1 with TRBJ2-7; unclear D gene. V shed 4 bases and J shed 0 bases, with 7 bases lying between them. Germline CDR1 is SQVTM and CDR2 is ANQGSEA. This CDR3 has 12 residues. CDR3 sequence (DNA): TGCAGCGTTGTTATCTCCTCCTACGAGCAGTACTTC. It encodes CSVVISSYEQYF.

This clonotype was seen ten or more times. V usage is TRBV6-2 or TRBV6-3 and J usage is TRBJ2-2, with D uncertain. V lost 0 bases and J 3 bases, leaving 8 bases between the germline ends. There are 15 residues in the CDR3. Germline assignment: CDR1 MNHEY and CDR2 SVGEGT. CDR3 coding DNA: TGTGCCAGCAGTTACTCGAGACAATACACCGGGGAGCTGTTTTTT. Translation gives CASSYSRQYTGELFF.

This clonotype was seen at least ten times. The CDR3 is CSVAARTIDTQYF. For the CDR3, the DNA is TGCAGCGTAGCGGCGCGGACCATAGATACGCAGTATTTT. The chain couples TRBV29-1 to TRBJ2-3; possible D gene TRBD2, 5 bases. CDR3 size: 13 residues. V lost 6 bases to trimming and J lost 5 bases, with 15 bases between them. Per germline, CDR1 SQVTM and CDR2 ANQGSEA.

This clonotype was counted at least ten times. This chain uses TRBV5-1 with TRBJ2-5, with 8 bases fitting TRBD2. CDR1 SGHRS and CDR2 YFSETQ come from the germline V gene. The CDR3 contains 14 residues. Trimming cost V 6 bases and J 2 bases; bases outside gene matches: 6. In nucleotides, the CDR3 is TGCGCCAGCACTAGCTTAGCGGGGCAAGAGACCCAGTACTTC. This codes for CASTSLAGQETQYF.

There are many counts of this clonotype. The J gene is TRBJ2-3, the V gene TRBV5-1; TRBD2 matches 9 bases. CDR1 and CDR2 (germline): SGHRS, YFSETQ. Trimming cost V 3 bases and J 3 bases; bases outside gene matches: 5. The CDR3 is 15 amino acids. CDR3 DNA: TGCGCCAGCAGCTATGGACTAGCGTTGACAGATACGCAGTATTTT. It translates to CASSYGLALTDTQYF.

The sample holds many counts of this clonotype. The chain uses TRBV5-1 and TRBJ2-3, with 8 bases that match TRBD2. The CDR3 is made up of 13 amino acids. Germline CDR1 is SGHRS and CDR2 is YFSETQ. Germline trimming cut 2 bases from V and 4 bases from J; bases unmatched to any gene: 0. The CDR3 region is CASSLAGADTQYF. DNA for the CDR3: TGCGCCAGCAGCTTAGCGGGGGCAGATACGCAGTATTTT.

The rearrangement links TRBV12-3 or TRBV12-4 to TRBJ2-1, with 12 bases matching TRBD2. Germline trimming cut 6 bases from V and 1 base from J; bases unmatched to any gene: 7. The CDR3 is made up of 17 amino acids. In nucleotides, the CDR3 is TGTGCCAGCAGCCCAAGACTAGCGGGAGTGTCCTACAATGAGCAGTTCTTC. Translation gives CASSPRLAGVSYNEQFF.

This clonotype was seen only a few times. The chain couples TRBV5-1 to TRBJ2-4, with D perhaps TRBD2 (6 bases). The CDR3 spans 15 residues. Deletions cut 4 bases from V and 1 base from J, with 12 bases between. Looked up from germline, CDR1 is SGHRS and CDR2 is YFSETQ. The CDR3 nucleotides are TGCGCCAGCAGCCCGAATCTAGCGGCCAAAAACATTCAGTACTTC. Translation gives CASSPNLAAKNIQYF.

This sequence joins TRBV6-2 or TRBV6-3 and TRBJ2-7; D gene unclear. The CDR3 runs 14 residues. V lost 5 bases to trimming and J lost 4 bases, with 15 bases between them. The germline V gene has CDR1 MNHEY and CDR2 SVGEGT. CDR3 in amino acids: CASSLRAVTYEQYF. DNA for the CDR3: TGTGCCAGCAGTCTCCGGGCTGTCACTTACGAGCAGTACTTC.

The chain uses TRBV7-9 and TRBJ2-3, with 9 nucleotides matching TRBD2. Germline CDR1 and CDR2: SEHNR and FQNEAQ (reference sequence). The trim removed 5 bases at V and 2 bases at J, leaving 2 bases unmatched. The CDR3 sequence is 14 residues long. DNA of the CDR3: TGTGCCAGCAGCCCTAGCGGGAACACAGATACGCAGTATTTT. Translated, it gives CASSPSGNTDTQYF.

This chain connects TRBV7-9 to TRBJ2-6; D is undetermined. Germline CDR1 is SEHNR and CDR2 is FQNEAQ (reference sequence). The germline V and J ends were trimmed by 5 bases and 4 bases, with 9 bases remaining between them. The CDR3 contains 14 residues. DNA for the CDR3: TGTGCCAGCAGCGCAGTATCAGGGGCCAACGTCCTGACTTTC. The encoded protein is CASSAVSGANVLTF.

At least ten counts were recorded for this clonotype. The chain links TRBV24-1 to TRBJ1-5; TRBD1 might be the D (6 bases). This CDR3 is built from 13 residues. The germline V gene encodes CDR1 KGHDR and CDR2 SFDVKD. V was pared by 4 bases and J by 4 bases, with 7 bases between. CDR3 in amino acids: CATSEGANQPQHF. The CDR3 nucleotides are TGTGCCACCAGTGAGGGGGCGAATCAGCCCCAGCATTTT.

In this sample, this clonotype turned up a few times. This chain joins TRBV7-2 and TRBJ2-5; TRBD1 aligns across 7 bases. The CDR3 sequence is 14 residues long. The J segment lost 3 bases and the V segment lost 3 bases, leaving 4 bases of the junction unmatched. Germline CDR1 SGHTA, CDR2 FQGNSA. CDR3 sequence: CASSFNRGKETQYF. In nucleotides, the CDR3 is TGTGCCAGCAGCTTTAACAGGGGAAAAGAGACCCAGTACTTC.

CDR3 region: CAFCFALEFGQPQHF. CDR3 in DNA: TGTGCCTTCTGCTTTGCGCTGGAATTTGGTCAGCCCCAGCATTTT. This chain uses TRBV12-3 or TRBV12-4 with TRBJ1-5; D remains ambiguous. CDR3 length: 15 amino acids. The germline V and J ends were trimmed by 11 bases and 6 bases, with 23 bases remaining between them.

V gene TRBV7-8 combines with J gene TRBJ2-7; 7 bases line up with TRBD1. Germline CDR1 is SGHVS and CDR2 is FQNEAQ. The ends lost 1 base at V and 2 bases at J; junction bases unmatched: 8. The CDR3 runs 16 residues. CDR3 nucleotides: TGTGCCAGCAGCTTAGTTAGTACGGGACAGACCTACGAGCAGTACTTC. Protein sequence: CASSLVSTGQTYEQYF.

This clonotype was detected only a few times. The chain couples TRBV9 to TRBJ2-7; 8 nucleotides align to TRBD1. V dropped 0 bases and J dropped 2; count of bases not matched to a gene: 4. Looked up from germline, CDR1 is SGDLS and CDR2 is YYNGEE. The CDR3 is made up of 15 amino acids. The CDR3 DNA reads as TGTGCCAGCAGCGTAGGACCGGGACAGGCCTACGAGCAGTACTTC. It encodes CASSVGPGQAYEQYF.

Details on this clonotype: One end of the junction is discordant with germline, which a read error may explain. The gene calls are TRBV3-1 and TRBJ1-6; weak D call: TRBD1 (5 bases). The CDR3 contains 18 residues. Looked up from germline, CDR1 is LGHDT and CDR2 is YNNKEL (reference sequence). CDR3 DNA sequence: TGTACCAGCTGTTTAGTATTTGGAAGGGGCTCCTATAATTCACCCCTCCACTTT. Amino acid sequence: CTSCLVFGRGSYNSPLHF.

This clonotype was seen repeatedly, ten times or more. This sequence joins TRBV12-3 or TRBV12-4 and TRBJ1-5; D is uncertain. Trimming removed 3 bases from V and 5 bases from J, with 8 bases in between. The CDR3 sequence is 13 residues long. The CDR3: CASSFDGYQPQHF. Written as DNA, the CDR3 is TGTGCCAGCAGTTTCGACGGATATCAGCCCCAGCATTTT.

The table lists this clonotype with many counts. The CDR3, as DNA: TGCAAAGGGGCAGGAGGCTCTAATGAGCAGTTCTTC. It encodes CKGAGGSNEQFF. This chain links TRBV20-1 with TRBJ2-1; either TRBD1 or TRBD2 may fit D (5 bases each). There are 12 residues in the CDR3. Germline values: CDR1 DFQATT, CDR2 SNEGSKA (reference sequence).

The V and J genes are TRBV5-1 and TRBJ2-3, with D unresolved. This CDR3 has 15 amino acids. Germline lookup yields CDR1 SGHRS and CDR2 YFSETQ. Trimming took 4 bases from V and 1 from J, leaving 13 bases between them. The CDR3 sequence is CASSEYISGTDTQYF. CDR3 bases: TGCGCCAGCAGCGAATATATAAGCGGCACAGATACGCAGTATTTT.

V gene TRBV20-1 combines with J gene TRBJ2-5, with TRBD2 matching over 7 bases. Trimming at V came to 5 bases and at J to 5 bases, leaving 8 bases not matched to a gene. The CDR3 consists of 13 residues. The germline V gene has CDR1 DFQATT and CDR2 SNEGSKA (reference sequence). The CDR3 loop is CSAAWDYVETQYF. For the CDR3, the DNA is TGCAGTGCTGCCTGGGACTACGTGGAGACCCAGTACTTC.

The chain employs TRBV7-9 and TRBJ2-5; no definite D call. Trimming stripped 2 bases from V and 3 bases from J, with 13 bases between. The CDR3 is 15 amino acids. Germline lookup yields CDR1 SEHNR and CDR2 FQNEAQ (reference sequence). CDR3 amino acids: CASSLSSHEEETQYF. The DNA of the CDR3 is TGTGCCAGCAGCTTATCCTCCCATGAGGAAGAGACCCAGTACTTC.

Only a few counts were recorded for this clonotype. The rearrangement links TRBV10-3 to TRBJ1-5; the D is unclear. Trimming cost V 4 bases and J 0 bases, with 10 bases left between them. Germline CDR1 reads ENHRY; CDR2 reads SYGVKD. The CDR3 sequence is 15 residues long. CDR3 sequence: CAISVSGDSNQPQHF. The CDR3 bases are TGTGCCATCAGTGTGTCCGGGGATAGCAATCAGCCCCAGCATTTT.

Here the CDR3 reads CASSRAGLSTDTQYF. CDR3 in DNA: TGTGCCAGCAGCCGAGCGGGGTTAAGCACAGATACGCAGTATTTT. V gene TRBV11-1 combines with J gene TRBJ2-3, with 7 bases fitting TRBD2. Trimming took 5 bases from V and 0 from J; bases not matched to a gene: 5. The germline V gene has CDR1 SGHAT and CDR2 FQDESV (reference sequence). CDR3 length: 15 amino acids.